One and the same sample provided the 29 T cell receptor beta chains below, sequenced in a study of T cell clonotyping in hematopoietic cell transplantation. Data came from immunoSEQ multiplex PCR; TCRdb stores just in-frame clones and leaves some out. The sample yields tens of thousands of clones, roughly 85% seen once. Time point described: recipient sample about 28 days before transplant, after cytoreduction. The sequenced sample was peripheral blood mononuclear cells, obtained before stem cell transplant. Receptors originate from a man aged 55-75 years with acute myeloid leukemia. Some clones in this sample may be carry-over from other donors' samples.

CDR3 nucleotide sequence: TGTGCCAGCAGTGAATATACAGCTCTAGAGACCCAGTACTTC. The encoded protein is CASSEYTALETQYF. The V gene is TRBV25-1, the J gene TRBJ2-5; unclear D gene. This CDR3 is built from 14 residues. Germline V lookup: CDR1 MGHDK, CDR2 SYGVNS. Trimming took off 0 bases at V and 4 bases at J, with 9 bases between the two ends.

The chain employs TRBV7-9 and TRBJ2-1, with 15 nucleotides matching TRBD2. Germline V lookup: CDR1 SEHNR, CDR2 FQNEAQ (reference sequence). Unmatched junction bases numbered 10, after V lost 5 bases and J lost 5 bases. This CDR3 spans 18 amino acids. CDR3 nucleotides: TGTGCCAGCAGCCCACGGACTAGCGGGGGGGCATATAACAATGAGCAGTTCTTC. It is translated as CASSPRTSGGAYNNEQFF.

The rearrangement uses TRBV5-4 and TRBJ2-3; tentatively, D is TRBD1 or TRBD2 (6 bases each). Germline CDR1 SGHNT, CDR2 YYREEE (reference sequence). The CDR3 loop spans 15 amino acids. Trimming took off 6 bases at V and 4 bases at J, with 18 bases between the two ends. In DNA form, the CDR3 reads TGTGCCAGCACCGCGCCCCAGGGGACTGCAGATACGCAGTATTTT. Translated: CASTAPQGTADTQYF.

V and J are TRBV28 and TRBJ1-5, with TRBD1 matching over 9 bases. CDR3 size: 14 residues. The V gene's germline CDR1 is MDHEN and CDR2 SYDVKM. The trim removed 6 bases at V and 4 bases at J, leaving 4 bases unmatched. The CDR3 region is CASRAGTGNQPQHF. CDR3 nucleotide sequence: TGTGCCAGCAGGGCTGGGACAGGGAATCAGCCCCAGCATTTT. The full variable domain, its missing parts supplied by reference TRBV28 and TRBJ1-5, is DVKVTQSSRYLVKRTGEKVFLECVQDMDHENMFWYRQDPGLGLRLIYFSYDVKMKEKGDIPEGYSVSREKKERFSLILESASTNQTSMYLCASRAGTGNQPQHFGDGTRLSIL.

CDR3 DNA sequence: TGTGCCTGGACGGTGCAGGGTGGCTACACCTTC. Translation gives CAWTVQGGYTF. The chain employs TRBV30 and TRBJ1-2; the D gene is possibly TRBD1 (5 bases). Germline lookup yields CDR1 GTSNPN and CDR2 SVGIG (reference sequence). The CDR3 is made up of 11 amino acids. V lost 4 bases and J 7 bases, leaving 10 bases between the germline ends.

The gene calls are TRBV5-1 and TRBJ2-7; 8 nucleotides agree with TRBD1. Germline assignment: CDR1 SGHRS and CDR2 YFSETQ. The CDR3 contains 15 residues. V trimming: 2 bases; J trimming: 2 bases; junction bases outside the gene matches: 6. CDR3 region: CASSLGQGMAYEQYF. The CDR3 bases are TGCGCCAGCAGCTTAGGACAGGGTATGGCCTACGAGCAGTACTTC.

The chain carries TRBV11-3 and TRBJ1-2, with D possibly being TRBD1 (6 bases). Germline values: CDR1 SGHNT, CDR2 YENEEA. Trimming left V 4 bases short and J 11 bases short, with 14 bases between. This CDR3 comprises 12 residues. The CDR3, as DNA: TGTGCCAGCAGCTCCACCGGGGGCACGTACACCTTC. Translated, it gives CASSSTGGTYTF.

The chain carries TRBV27 and TRBJ1-5; 9 bases are shared with TRBD1. J was trimmed by 2 bases and V by 8 bases; bases with no gene match: 25. In germline, CDR1 is MNHEY, CDR2 SMNVEV (reference sequence). The length of the CDR3 is 21 residues. DNA of the CDR3: TGTGCCAGCCGAACATACCCGGATCGAACAGGGGGCGTTTCTCGCAATCAGCCCCAGCATTTT. Protein: CASRTYPDRTGGVSRNQPQHF.

The J gene is TRBJ2-2, the V gene TRBV5-1; no firm D call. This CDR3 is built from 14 residues. The V and J ends lost 0 bases and 6 bases respectively, with 9 bases between them. Looked up from germline, CDR1 is SGHRS and CDR2 is YFSETQ. CDR3 residues: CASSLELMAGELFF. The CDR3 nucleotides read TGCGCCAGCAGCTTGGAATTGATGGCCGGGGAGCTGTTTTTT.

The chain joins TRBV28 to TRBJ2-7; D is unclear. This CDR3 is built from 12 residues. The germline V gene encodes CDR1 MDHEN and CDR2 SYDVKM. Trimming left V 7 bases short and J 6 bases short, with 13 bases between. In DNA, the CDR3 is TGTGCCAGCACTTCCAAATCTCGCGAGCAGTACTTC. Translated, it gives CASTSKSREQYF.

The chain has TRBV19 and TRBJ1-1; maybe TRBD1 (5 bases). This CDR3 spans 14 amino acids. Germline lookup yields CDR1 LNHDA and CDR2 SQIVND (reference sequence). V was pared by 6 bases and J by 1 base, with 12 bases between. The DNA of the CDR3 is TGTGCCAGTAGGCCAACAGGTTGGAACACTGAAGCTTTCTTT. It is translated as CASRPTGWNTEAFF.

This rearrangement joins TRBV7-9 to TRBJ1-3; 7 nucleotides match TRBD1. Germline V lookup: CDR1 SEHNR, CDR2 FQNEAQ (reference sequence). The CDR3 extends over 15 amino acids. V lost 2 bases, J lost 9 bases, and 10 bases stayed unmatched. CDR3 loop: CASSLLAGTETTIYF. The CDR3 bases are TGTGCCAGCAGCTTACTAGCCGGGACAGAAACCACCATATATTTT.

The chain has TRBV11-2 and TRBJ2-7; D is undetermined. Trimming removed 3 bases from V and 3 bases from J, with 12 bases in between. Germline CDR1 SGHAT, CDR2 FQNNGV. The CDR3 is 14 residues long. CDR3 loop: CASSLHGPGYEQYF. The CDR3 DNA reads as TGTGCCAGCAGCTTGCACGGTCCAGGCTACGAGCAGTACTTC.

The V and J genes are TRBV28 and TRBJ1-1, with no clear D. There are 14 residues in the CDR3. In germline, CDR1 is MDHEN, CDR2 SYDVKM. Trimming removed 0 bases at V and 5 bases at J, with 10 bases between. The CDR3 DNA reads as TGTGCCAGCAGTTTATGGTCAATCCGAACTGAAGCTTTCTTT. Translated: CASSLWSIRTEAFF.

This chain joins TRBV28 and TRBJ2-7; either TRBD1 or TRBD2 may fit D (5 bases each). The CDR3 length is 16 residues. Germline-derived CDR1 and CDR2 are MDHEN and SYDVKM. Trimming shortened V by 7 bases and J by 0 bases, and 19 bases separated the two germline ends. CDR3 residues: CASISLGVVGSYEQYF. The CDR3 coding sequence is TGTGCCAGCATCAGTTTGGGGGTCGTGGGCTCCTACGAGCAGTACTTC. Combining the CDR3 with reference TRBV28 and TRBJ2-7 gives the whole variable domain DVKVTQSSRYLVKRTGEKVFLECVQDMDHENMFWYRQDPGLGLRLIYFSYDVKMKEKGDIPEGYSVSREKKERFSLILESASTNQTSMYLCASISLGVVGSYEQYFGPGTRLTVT.

CDR3 amino acids: CASRAGHHTDTQYF. As DNA, the CDR3 is TGTGCCAGTAGGGCGGGTCACCACACAGATACGCAGTATTTT. V gene TRBV19 combines with J gene TRBJ2-3, with a possible D match to TRBD2 (5 bases). Germline lookup yields CDR1 LNHDA and CDR2 SQIVND (reference sequence). The CDR3 covers 14 residues. Trimming shortened V by 6 bases and J by 2 bases, and 12 bases separated the two germline ends.

The V and J genes are TRBV9 and TRBJ1-1; 8 nucleotides agree with TRBD1. The CDR3 covers 14 residues. The V gene end was trimmed by 4 bases and the J gene end by 7 bases; junction bases not matched to a gene: 9. Germline assignment: CDR1 SGDLS and CDR2 YYNGEE. CDR3 sequence reads: CASSPRTGPNEAFF. The CDR3 DNA sequence: TGTGCCAGCAGCCCCCGGACAGGGCCCAATGAAGCTTTCTTT. The variable domain in full, completed from reference TRBV9 and TRBJ1-1, reads DSGVTQTPKHLITATGQRVTLRCSPRSGDLSVYWYQQSLDQGLQFLIQYYNGEERAKGNILERFSAQQFPDLHSELNLSSLELGDSALYFCASSPRTGPNEAFFGQGTRLTVV.

This clone occurred a few times. The chain combines TRBV19 with TRBJ1-2; perhaps TRBD1 as D (5 bases). Looked up from germline, CDR1 is LNHDA and CDR2 is SQIVND (reference sequence). The length of the CDR3 is 11 residues. The ends were cut back, 4 bases at V and 12 bases at J, with 12 bases in the middle. CDR3 sequence (DNA): TGTGCCAGTAGTACGGCAGGGAGTGACACCTTC. It yields the protein CASSTAGSDTF.

This clone was found a few times. The chain recombines TRBV5-5 with TRBJ2-7, with D unresolved. V was cut by 4 bases and J by 5 bases, with 10 bases left in between. The V gene's germline CDR1 is SGHKS and CDR2 YYEKEE (reference sequence). CDR3 size: 12 residues. CDR3 loop: CASSLWQHEQYF. The DNA for the CDR3 is TGTGCCAGCAGCCTCTGGCAGCACGAGCAGTACTTC.

The V and J genes are TRBV5-1 and TRBJ2-7, with D tentatively TRBD2 (5 bases). CDR1 and CDR2 from the germline V gene are SGHRS and YFSETQ. The CDR3 runs to 14 residues. V lost 0 bases, J lost 5 bases, and 12 bases lay in between. CDR3 amino acids: CASSLVEGWNEQYF. The CDR3 DNA is TGCGCCAGCAGCTTGGTTGAGGGTTGGAACGAGCAGTACTTC. Full variable domain (rest looked up from reference TRBV5-1 and TRBJ2-7): KAGVTQTPRYLIKTRGQQVTLSCSPISGHRSVSWYQQTPGQGLQFLFEYFSETQRNKGNFPGRFSGRQFSNSRSEMNVSTLELGDSALYLCASSLVEGWNEQYFGPGTRLTVT.

The chain uses TRBV28 and TRBJ1-2; D uncertain. The germline V and J ends were trimmed by 6 bases and 0 bases, with 11 bases remaining between them. This CDR3 contains 14 residues. Germline lookup yields CDR1 MDHEN and CDR2 SYDVKM. The CDR3 loop reads CASRRTGANYGYTF. The CDR3 coding sequence is TGTGCCAGCAGAAGGACTGGTGCTAACTATGGCTACACCTTC.

The chain joins TRBV9 to TRBJ2-7; D is possibly TRBD1 or TRBD2 (6 bases each). Trimming took 0 bases from V and 2 from J, leaving 12 bases between them. Germline V lookup: CDR1 SGDLS, CDR2 YYNGEE. CDR3 length: 15 amino acids. For the CDR3, the DNA is TGTGCCAGCAGCGTAGGGGGGGCTGAGGCCTACGAGCAGTACTTC. Amino acids: CASSVGGAEAYEQYF.

The chain carries TRBV18 and TRBJ2-7, with 8 nucleotides matching TRBD1. The V segment lost 5 bases and the J segment 3 bases; nucleotides outside the gene matches: 6. Germline V gene sequence: CDR1 KGHSH, CDR2 LQKENI. This CDR3 spans 14 amino acids. CDR3 sequence: CASSERTGNYEQYF. In nucleotides, the CDR3 is TGTGCCAGCTCAGAGCGGACAGGGAACTACGAGCAGTACTTC.

V usage is TRBV19 and J usage is TRBJ1-2; D remains unclear. The CDR3 contains 12 residues. Germline lookup yields CDR1 LNHDA and CDR2 SQIVND (reference sequence). V was cut by 5 bases and J by 6 bases, with 10 bases left in between. The CDR3 sequence is CASSVGSNGYTF. DNA for the CDR3: TGTGCCAGTAGTGTAGGGAGTAATGGCTACACCTTC.

This clone has more than one count but fewer than ten. The genes are TRBV5-4 and TRBJ2-5; 9 bases line up with TRBD2. The CDR3 is 16 residues long. Germline V gene data show CDR1 as SGHNT and CDR2 as YYREEE (reference sequence). V gave up 1 base and J gave up 2 bases; unmatched junction bases: 6. The CDR3 region has the DNA TGTGCCAGCAGCTTGCCTAATCTAGCGGGGCAAGAGACCCAGTACTTC. Its translation is CASSLPNLAGQETQYF.

The chain has TRBV19 and TRBJ1-1; 8 nucleotides agree with TRBD1. The V gene end was trimmed by 5 bases and the J gene end by 5 bases; junction bases not matched to a gene: 16. The germline V gene has CDR1 LNHDA and CDR2 SQIVND (reference sequence). The CDR3 runs to 17 residues. The CDR3 region has the DNA TGTGCCAGTAGTCTCCCGACAGGGGTGCTTTGGAGGACTGAAGCTTTCTTT. It specifies CASSLPTGVLWRTEAFF.

The J gene is TRBJ1-1, the V gene TRBV14; D unclear. The V and J ends lost 6 bases and 0 bases respectively, with 8 bases between them. CDR1 and CDR2 from the germline V gene are SGHDN and FVKESK. The CDR3 loop spans 13 amino acids. CDR3 sequence: CASSYSMNTEAFF. Written as DNA, the CDR3 is TGTGCCAGCAGTTACAGCATGAACACTGAAGCTTTCTTT. The full variable domain, rest sourced from reference TRBV14 and TRBJ1-1, is EAGVTQFPSHSVIEKGQTVTLRCDPISGHDNLYWYRRVMGKEIKFLLHFVKESKQDESGMPNNRFLAERTGGTYSTLKVQPAELEDSGVYFCASSYSMNTEAFFGQGTRLTVV.

This clone was picked up one time. The chain carries TRBV7-8 and TRBJ2-7, with D possibly matching TRBD2 (5 bases). CDR1 is SGHVS, CDR2 FQNEAQ, per germline. The CDR3 has 13 residues. Trimming stripped 6 bases from V and 2 bases from J, with 11 bases between. CDR3 nucleotide sequence: TGTGCCAGCAGGTCGGGGTCCCCCTACGAGCAGTACTTC. It translates to CASRSGSPYEQYF.

The table lists this clone with a count of one. The chain carries TRBV7-2 and TRBJ2-2; TRBD1 matches 7 bases. CDR3 length: 15 amino acids. J lost 1 base, V lost 5 bases, and 4 bases had no gene match. CDR1 and CDR2 from the germline V gene are SGHTA and FQGNSA. CDR3 nucleotides: TGTGCCAGCAGCCCTGGACAGGAGAACACCGGGGAGCTGTTTTTT. Its translation is CASSPGQENTGELFF.